This record covers a single T cell receptor beta chain. This clonotype was detected a few times. What antigen it recognizes has not been identified. Per-base quality was not reported, and no clone a single base away is much larger than it. These data originate in a study of blood T cells in healthy people across ages (dated by TCRdb to about 2015). In the study overall: In model experiments, template switching captured roughly one uniquely barcoded TCR beta cDNA molecule for every two T cells. To avoid experimental bias, donors of different ages were spread randomly across the sequencing lanes. For two donors (one aged 18 to 30 and one aged 80 or older), the study analyzed two additional independent replicas of 1 million unique cDNA reads from the same blood draw. To track age-related changes in TCR beta repertoire diversity, the study relied on deep sequencing normalized with unique cDNA molecular identifiers. The donors were split into four age groups: young (average around 15 years), middle-aged (39), aged (over 55) and long-lived (82).

Here is what the overall study found, with its caveats: Since profiling was done on bulk unsorted PBMCs, naive and antigen-experienced compartments could not be conclusively compared. Total diversity estimates from one million sequenced T cells were considered lower bounds and underestimates. Compared with the aged group, the long-lived group had more naive CD4+ T cells, fewer expanded clones and increased TCR diversity, suggesting age selection. Because the CMV infection status of the donors was unknown, age-related changes in expanded clonotypes may potentially have been confounded. Observed TCR beta diversity correlated strongly with the percentage of naive T cells measured by flow cytometry. As age increased, observed TCR beta diversity per million T cells dropped in a roughly linear way, and a significant reduction was already evident by age about 40.

The V end gives up 4 bases and the J end 5 bases, leaving 5 bases in the junction not matched to a gene. As encoded in the germline V gene (reference sequence), CDR1 is GTSNPN while CDR2 is SVGIG. CDR3 length: 14 amino acids, cysteine to phenylalanine. Kept here is only the CDR3 DNA, which spans 42 bases and is read in frame from base 1. Preparation of the library involved 5' RACE. Instrument on record: Illumina HiSeq 2500. The second PCR ran for about 6 to 12 cycles and used a J-beta primer mix along with a sample-barcoded 5' primer. Each TCR beta cDNA molecule received a unique molecular identifier from a template-switch 5' adaptor carrying 12 random nucleotides. Each sample yielded at least 2.5 million CDR3-containing paired-end reads. First-strand cDNA synthesis was performed from all RNA using the Mint cDNA synthesis kit, with priming by a TRBC-specific oligonucleotide. Following uracil-DNA glycosylase treatment, all cDNA underwent a first 18-cycle PCR with the universal primers M1SS and BC2_uni_R. On the authors' methods: Normalization of each sample was performed by random selection of 1 million high-quality reads, each carrying a distinct molecular identifier. Reads sharing molecular identifiers were discarded rather than binned into consensus sequences. MiTCR, run with a Q25 quality threshold and the strictest error-elimination algorithm, handled CDR3 identification, clonotype clustering and error correction. A nonparametric unseen species model using Euler transformation provided a lower-bound estimate of total TCR beta diversity. TCRdb reprocessing: public reads trimmed at Q25 with fastp, clones called with MiXCR, in-frame beta chains kept. Identical CDR3 protein sequences are pooled into one entry, listed with their most common genes and DNA. The V and J calls were determined by TCRdb, not by the authors. For this sample there are about 650,000 distinct CDR3 sequences; less than 40% appear just once. The ten largest clonotypes hold approximately 15% of the sample.

Systemically healthy Caucasian individuals from Russia, 35 to 50 in total and aged roughly 6 to 100 years, were included as donors. About 9.1 milliliters of peripheral blood were collected from each donor into EDTA-treated Vacutainer tubes. Ficoll-Paque density-gradient centrifugation was used to isolate PBMCs, with at least 6 million per sample. Total RNA was extracted from PBMCs with Trizol reagent, with at least 5 micrograms obtained per sample. Naive CD45RAhigh/CD27high T cell percentages were measured by flow cytometry on a PBMC aliquot from every donor. The specimen sequenced was blood. The sequence came from an elderly woman in good health. Donor details come from another sample of the same person, matched by shared clones. This chain is built from TRBV30 and TRBJ2-1; TRBD1 agrees with 10 junctional bases. Here is the DNA: TGTGCCTGGACCGGGACAGGGGAGCACAATGAGCAGTTCTTC. Its protein product is CAWTGTGEHNEQFF. The entire variable domain, with the stretches around the CDR3 drawn from the reference TRBV30 and TRBJ2-1 proteins, is SQTIHQWPATLVQPVGSPLSLECTVEGTSNPNLYWYRQAAGRGLQLLFYSVGIGQISSEVPQNLSASRPQDRQFILSSKKLLLSDSGFYLCAWTGTGEHNEQFFGPGTRLTVL.